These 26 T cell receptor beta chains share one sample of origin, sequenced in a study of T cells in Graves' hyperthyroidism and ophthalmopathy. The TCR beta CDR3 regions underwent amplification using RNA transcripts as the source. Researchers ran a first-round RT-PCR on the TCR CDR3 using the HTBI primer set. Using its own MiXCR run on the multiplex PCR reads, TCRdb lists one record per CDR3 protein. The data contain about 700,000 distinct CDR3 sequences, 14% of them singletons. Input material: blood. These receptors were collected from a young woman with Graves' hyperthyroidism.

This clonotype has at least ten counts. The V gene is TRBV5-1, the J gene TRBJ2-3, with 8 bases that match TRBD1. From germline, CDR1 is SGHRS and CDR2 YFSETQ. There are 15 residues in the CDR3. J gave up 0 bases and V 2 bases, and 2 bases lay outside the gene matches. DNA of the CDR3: TGCGCCAGCAGCTTCCGGGACAGGAGCACAGATACGCAGTATTTT. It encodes CASSFRDRSTDTQYF.

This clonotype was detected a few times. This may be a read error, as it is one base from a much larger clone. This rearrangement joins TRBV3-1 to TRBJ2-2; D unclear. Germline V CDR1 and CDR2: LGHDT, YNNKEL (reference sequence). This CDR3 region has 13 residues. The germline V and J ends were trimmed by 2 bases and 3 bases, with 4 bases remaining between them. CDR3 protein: CASSQWDTGELFF. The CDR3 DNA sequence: TGTGCCAGCAGCCAATGGGACACCGGGGAGCTGTTTTTT.

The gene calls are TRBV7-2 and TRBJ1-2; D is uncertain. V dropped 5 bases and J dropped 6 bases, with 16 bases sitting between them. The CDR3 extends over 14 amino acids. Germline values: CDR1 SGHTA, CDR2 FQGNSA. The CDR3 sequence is CASSVHHGIDGYTF. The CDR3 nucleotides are TGTGCCAGCAGCGTCCACCATGGGATCGATGGCTACACCTTC.

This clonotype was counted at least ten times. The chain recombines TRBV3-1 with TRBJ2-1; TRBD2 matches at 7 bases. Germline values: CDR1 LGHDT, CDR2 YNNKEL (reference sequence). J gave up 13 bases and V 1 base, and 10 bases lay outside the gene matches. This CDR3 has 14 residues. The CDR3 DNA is TGTGCCAGCAGCCAAGTAGATCGCGGGAGCGGTCAGTTCTTC. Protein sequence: CASSQVDRGSGQFF.

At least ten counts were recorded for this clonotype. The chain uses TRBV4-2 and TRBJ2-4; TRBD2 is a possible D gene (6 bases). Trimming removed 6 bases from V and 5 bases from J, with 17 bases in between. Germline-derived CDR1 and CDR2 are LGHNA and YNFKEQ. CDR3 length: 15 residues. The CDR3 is CASSREWDRQNIQYF. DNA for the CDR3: TGTGCCAGCAGTCGGGAGTGGGACCGACAAAACATTCAGTACTTC.

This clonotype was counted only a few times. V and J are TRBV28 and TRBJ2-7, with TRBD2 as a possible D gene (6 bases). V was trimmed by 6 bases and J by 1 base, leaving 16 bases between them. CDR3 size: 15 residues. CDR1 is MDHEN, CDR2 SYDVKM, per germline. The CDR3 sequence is CASSRTTTRSYEQYF. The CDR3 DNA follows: TGTGCCAGCAGCCGAACAACGACTAGGTCCTACGAGCAGTACTTC.

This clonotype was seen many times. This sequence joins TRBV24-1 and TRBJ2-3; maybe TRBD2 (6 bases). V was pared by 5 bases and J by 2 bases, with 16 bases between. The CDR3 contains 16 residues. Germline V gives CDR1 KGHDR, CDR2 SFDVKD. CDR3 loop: CATSVTSRTHTDTQYF. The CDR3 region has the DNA TGTGCCACCAGTGTGACTAGTCGGACTCACACAGATACGCAGTATTTT.

The CDR3 protein is CASSLRQSPQRTEQFF. The DNA for the CDR3 is TGTGCCAGCAGTTTACGACAAAGCCCCCAGCGGACTGAGCAGTTCTTC. The rearrangement links TRBV12-3 or TRBV12-4 to TRBJ2-1, with D tentatively TRBD2 (5 bases). The length of the CDR3 is 16 residues. V lost 2 bases and J 9 bases, leaving 20 bases between the germline ends.

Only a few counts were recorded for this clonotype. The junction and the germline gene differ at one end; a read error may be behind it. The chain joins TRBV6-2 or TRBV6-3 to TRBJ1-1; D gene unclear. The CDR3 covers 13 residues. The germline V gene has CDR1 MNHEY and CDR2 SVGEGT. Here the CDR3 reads CPSSYRETTEAFF. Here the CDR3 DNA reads TGTCCCAGCAGTTACCGGGAGACCACTGAAGCTTTCTTT.

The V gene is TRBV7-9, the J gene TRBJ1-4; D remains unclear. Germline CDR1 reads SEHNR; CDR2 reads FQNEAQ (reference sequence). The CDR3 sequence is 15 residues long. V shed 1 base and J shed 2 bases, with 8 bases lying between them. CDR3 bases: TGTGCCAGCAGCTTAGTTGTGGATACTAATGAAAAACTGTTTTTT. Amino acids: CASSLVVDTNEKLFF. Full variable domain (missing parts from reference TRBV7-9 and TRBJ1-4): DTGVSQNPRHKITKRGQNVTFRCDPISEHNRLYWYRQTLGQGPEFLTYFQNEAQLEKSRLLSDRFSAERPKGSFSTLEIQRTEQGDSAMYLCASSLVVDTNEKLFFGSGTQLSVL.

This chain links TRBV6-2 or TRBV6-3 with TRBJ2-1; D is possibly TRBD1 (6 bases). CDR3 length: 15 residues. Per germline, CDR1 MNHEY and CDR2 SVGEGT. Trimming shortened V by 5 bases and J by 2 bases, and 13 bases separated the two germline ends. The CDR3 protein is CASSLRDKPYNEQFF. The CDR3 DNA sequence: TGTGCCAGCAGTCTCCGGGACAAGCCCTACAATGAGCAGTTCTTC.

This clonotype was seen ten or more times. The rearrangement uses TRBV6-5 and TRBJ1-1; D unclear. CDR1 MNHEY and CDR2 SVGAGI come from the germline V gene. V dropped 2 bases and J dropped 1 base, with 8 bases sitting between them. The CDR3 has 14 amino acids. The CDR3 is CASSYRSENTEAFF. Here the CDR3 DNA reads TGTGCCAGCAGTTACCGATCCGAGAACACTGAAGCTTTCTTT.

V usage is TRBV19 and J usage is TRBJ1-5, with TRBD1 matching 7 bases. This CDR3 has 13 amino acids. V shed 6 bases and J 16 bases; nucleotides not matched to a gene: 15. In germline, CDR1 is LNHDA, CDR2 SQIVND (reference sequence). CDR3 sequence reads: CASREAGGSGLHF. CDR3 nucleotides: TGTGCCAGTAGAGAGGCAGGGGGATCAGGTTTACATTTT.

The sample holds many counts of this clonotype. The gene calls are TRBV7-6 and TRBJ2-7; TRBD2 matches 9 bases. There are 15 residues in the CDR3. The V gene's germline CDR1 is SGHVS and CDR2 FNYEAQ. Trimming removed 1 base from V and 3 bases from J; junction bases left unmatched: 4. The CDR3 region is CASSLVVAGDYEQYF. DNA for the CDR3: TGTGCCAGCAGCTTAGTTGTAGCGGGAGACTACGAGCAGTACTTC.

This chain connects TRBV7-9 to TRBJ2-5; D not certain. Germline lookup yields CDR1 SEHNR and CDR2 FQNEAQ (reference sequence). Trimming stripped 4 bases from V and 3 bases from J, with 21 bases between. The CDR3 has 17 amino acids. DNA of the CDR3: TGTGCCAGCAGCTCATGGATACCGACTCCTAATAAAGAGACCCAGTACTTC. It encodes CASSSWIPTPNKETQYF.

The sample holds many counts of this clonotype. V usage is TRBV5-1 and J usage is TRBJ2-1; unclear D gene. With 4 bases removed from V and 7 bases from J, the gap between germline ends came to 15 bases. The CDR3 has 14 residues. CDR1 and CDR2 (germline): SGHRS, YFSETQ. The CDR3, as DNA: TGCGCCAGCAGCCTCTCCCAAGATGGGAATGAGCAGTTCTTC. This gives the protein CASSLSQDGNEQFF.

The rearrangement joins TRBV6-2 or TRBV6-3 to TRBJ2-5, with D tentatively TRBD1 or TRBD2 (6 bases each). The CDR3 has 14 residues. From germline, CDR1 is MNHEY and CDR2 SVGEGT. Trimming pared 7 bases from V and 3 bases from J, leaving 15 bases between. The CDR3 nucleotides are TGTGCCAGCAATCCCGGGGGCACCGAAGAGACCCAGTACTTC. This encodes CASNPGGTEETQYF.

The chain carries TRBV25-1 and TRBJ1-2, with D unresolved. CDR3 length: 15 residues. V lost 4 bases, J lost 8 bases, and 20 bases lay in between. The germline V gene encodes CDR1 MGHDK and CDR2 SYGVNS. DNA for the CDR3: TGTGCCAGCAGTGCGAACCCGGTCCCTAATCTGGGCTACACCTTC. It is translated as CASSANPVPNLGYTF.

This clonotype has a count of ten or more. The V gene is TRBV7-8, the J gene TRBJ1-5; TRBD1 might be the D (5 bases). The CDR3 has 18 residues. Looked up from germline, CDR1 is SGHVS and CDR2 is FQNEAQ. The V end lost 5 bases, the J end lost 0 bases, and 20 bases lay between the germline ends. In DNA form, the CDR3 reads TGTGCCAGCAGCCAACATTTCACAGGATACTATAGCAATCAGCCCCAGCATTTT. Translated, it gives CASSQHFTGYYSNQPQHF. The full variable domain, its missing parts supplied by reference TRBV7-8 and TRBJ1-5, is GAGVSQSPRYKVAKRGQDVALRCDPISGHVSLFWYQQALGQGPEFLTYFQNEAQLDKSGLPSDRFFAERPEGSVSTLKIQRTQQEDSAVYLCASSQHFTGYYSNQPQHFGDGTRLSIL.

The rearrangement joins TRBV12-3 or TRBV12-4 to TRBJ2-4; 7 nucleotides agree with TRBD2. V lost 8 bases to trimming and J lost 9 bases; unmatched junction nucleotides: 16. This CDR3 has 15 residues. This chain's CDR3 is CASPPPGREGGIQYF. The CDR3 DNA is TGTGCCAGCCCCCCCCCGGGGAGGGAGGGTGGCATTCAGTACTTC.

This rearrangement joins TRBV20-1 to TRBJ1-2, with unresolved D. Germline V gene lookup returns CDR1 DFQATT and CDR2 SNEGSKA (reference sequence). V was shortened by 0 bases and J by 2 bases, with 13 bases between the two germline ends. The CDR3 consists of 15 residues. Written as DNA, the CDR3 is TGCAGTGCTAGAGATATGGTAGAGCTCAACTATGGCTACACCTTC. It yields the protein CSARDMVELNYGYTF.

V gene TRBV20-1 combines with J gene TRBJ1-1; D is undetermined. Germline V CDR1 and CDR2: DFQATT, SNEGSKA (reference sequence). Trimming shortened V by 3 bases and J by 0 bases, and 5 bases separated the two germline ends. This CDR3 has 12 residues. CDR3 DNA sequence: TGCAGTGCTAGTCAGGTGAACACTGAAGCTTTCTTT. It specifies CSASQVNTEAFF.

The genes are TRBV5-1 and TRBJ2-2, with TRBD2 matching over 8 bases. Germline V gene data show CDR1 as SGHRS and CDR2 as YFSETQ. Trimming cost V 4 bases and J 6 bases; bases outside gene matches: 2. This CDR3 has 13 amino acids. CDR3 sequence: CASSVREAGELFF. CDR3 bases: TGCGCCAGCAGCGTGCGGGAGGCCGGGGAGCTGTTTTTT.

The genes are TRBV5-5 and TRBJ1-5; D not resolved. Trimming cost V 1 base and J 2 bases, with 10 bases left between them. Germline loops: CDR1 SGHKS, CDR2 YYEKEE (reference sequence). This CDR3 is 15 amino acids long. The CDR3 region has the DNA TGTGCCAGCAGCTTGAGGTACGGGGGCAATCAGCCCCAGCATTTT. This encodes CASSLRYGGNQPQHF.

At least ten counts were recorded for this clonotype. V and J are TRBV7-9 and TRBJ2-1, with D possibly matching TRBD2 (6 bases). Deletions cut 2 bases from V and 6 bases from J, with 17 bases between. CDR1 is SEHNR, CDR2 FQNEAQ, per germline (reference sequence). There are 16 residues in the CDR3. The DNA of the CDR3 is TGTGCCAGCAGCTTACGGTCCGGGACTGGCAGCAATGAGCAGTTCTTC. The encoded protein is CASSLRSGTGSNEQFF.

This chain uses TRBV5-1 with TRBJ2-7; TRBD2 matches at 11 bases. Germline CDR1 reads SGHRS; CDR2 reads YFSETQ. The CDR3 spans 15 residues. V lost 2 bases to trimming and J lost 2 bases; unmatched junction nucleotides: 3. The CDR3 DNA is TGCGCCAGCAGCTTTTCGACTAGCGGGACCTACGAGCAGTACTTC. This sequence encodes CASSFSTSGTYEQYF.